Below are 6 T cell receptor beta chains sequenced from a single sample in a study of T-cell memory formation after mild COVID-19 (dated by TCRdb to the early 2020s). The method was 5' RACE. The sequencer was an Illumina NovaSeq 6000. TCRdb applied fastp at Q25 and MiXCR to the public reads, then kept only in-frame beta chains. Each entry merges the rows of one CDR3 protein and shows their most common DNA and genes. Here the sample has roughly 400,000 distinct CDR3 sequences; about a sixth occur a single time. The ten top clones hold 20% to 25% of the sample. Specimen: PBMCs or a T cell subset sorted from them (not recorded which). These TCRs come from a young man who had mild COVID-19 (a few samples of this study predate the infection). The sample titles of this study are shuffled in the database, so cell type and time point are left out; the donor was told from shared clones.

This chain uses TRBV5-1 with TRBJ2-5; no clear D gene. The CDR3 sequence is 13 residues long. Germline values: CDR1 SGHRS, CDR2 YFSETQ. V lost 0 bases, J lost 5 bases, and 8 bases lay in between. This chain's CDR3 is CASSLARWETQYF. The CDR3 DNA reads TGCGCCAGCAGCTTGGCCCGGTGGGAGACCCAGTACTTC.

This clonotype was recorded many times. J is TRBJ2-3 and V is TRBV11-2, with D uncertain. The V gene lost 5 bases and the J gene lost 5 bases, with 8 bases spanning the gap. The CDR3 is 12 amino acids. CDR1 is SGHAT, CDR2 FQNNGV, per germline. CDR3 nucleotide sequence: TGTGCCAGCAGCCTCCTAGTAGATACGCAGTATTTT. Translating it yields CASSLLVDTQYF.

This clonotype has just a few counts. The chain couples TRBV13 to TRBJ2-3; 8 bases fit TRBD2. Unmatched junction bases numbered 6, after V lost 6 bases and J lost 1 base. CDR3 length: 15 amino acids. Germline CDR1 reads PRHDT; CDR2 reads FYEKMQ (reference sequence). The CDR3, as DNA: TGTGCCAGCAGTTCGAAGCGGGGGCGCACAGATACGCAGTATTTT. It yields the protein CASSSKRGRTDTQYF. Full variable domain (rest looked up from reference TRBV13 and TRBJ2-3): AAGVIQSPRHLIKEKRETATLKCYPIPRHDTVYWYQQGPGQDPQFLISFYEKMQSDKGSIPDRFSAQQFSDYHSELNMSSLELGDSALYFCASSSKRGRTDTQYFGPGTRLTVL.

This clonotype was seen more than once but under ten times. The CDR3 sequence is CASSLSGIRTDTQYF. Written as DNA, the CDR3 is TGCGCCAGCAGTTTGTCAGGGATAAGAACAGATACGCAGTATTTT. The rearrangement joins TRBV5-1 to TRBJ2-3, with a tentative D call TRBD1 (5 bases). Between the trimmed V and J ends, which lost 5 bases and 3 bases, there was a span of 16 bases. The CDR3 has 15 residues. CDR1 and CDR2 (germline): SGHRS, YFSETQ. Filled out from reference TRBV5-1 and TRBJ2-3, the complete variable domain reads KAGVTQTPRYLIKTRGQQVTLSCSPISGHRSVSWYQQTPGQGLQFLFEYFSETQRNKGNFPGRFSGRQFSNSRSEMNVSTLELGDSALYLCASSLSGIRTDTQYFGPGTRLTVL.

This clonotype was detected only a few times. The rearrangement links TRBV9 to TRBJ2-3; TRBD2 matches 9 bases. This CDR3 comprises 16 residues. Germline trimming cut 3 bases from V and 1 base from J; bases unmatched to any gene: 6. Looked up from germline, CDR1 is SGDLS and CDR2 is YYNGEE. The DNA of the CDR3 is TGTGCCAGCAGCGGACCTAGACTAGCGGGCACAGATACGCAGTATTTT. It translates to CASSGPRLAGTDTQYF.

In this sample, this clonotype turned up many times. The CDR3 region has the DNA TGTGCCAGCAGTTTCAAGTTTGGAGGCAGTACCTACGAGCAGTACTTC. Residues: CASSFKFGGSTYEQYF. The V gene is TRBV27, the J gene TRBJ2-7; maybe TRBD2 (5 bases). CDR3 length equals 16 residues. The germline V and J ends were trimmed by 3 bases and 2 bases, with 17 bases remaining between them. Germline assignment: CDR1 MNHEY and CDR2 SMNVEV (reference sequence).